These 20 T cell receptor beta chains were all obtained from the same sample, sequenced in a study of beta chain features in type 1 diabetes. What was sequenced were expressed TCRB transcripts, since all of the isolated RNA had been reverse transcribed. Measured with immunoSEQ multiplex PCR; TCRdb has only the in-frame clones, and not every one. The data show a few hundred thousand clones, 14% seen once. Sequenced sample: central memory CD4+ T cells from blood. These receptors originate from a man aged 30-40 years in good health.

This clone was detected many times. The J gene is TRBJ2-2, the V gene TRBV19; 7 bases map to TRBD1. The V gene's germline CDR1 is LNHDA and CDR2 SQIVND (reference sequence). J lost 5 bases, V lost 5 bases, and 20 bases had no gene match. The CDR3 length is 19 residues. CDR3 in amino acids: CASSPWARQGKVRTGELFF. As DNA, the CDR3 is TGTGCCAGTAGTCCCTGGGCCAGACAGGGAAAGGTCAGAACCGGGGAGCTGTTTTTT.

This clone occurred a few times. This sequence joins TRBV16 and TRBJ2-7, with a weak D call TRBD1 (6 bases). Trimming cost V 4 bases and J 0 bases, with 10 bases left between them. This CDR3 region has 14 residues. Germline V gene lookup returns CDR1 KGHSY and CDR2 FQNENV. The CDR3 here is CASSLGQSSYEQYF. DNA of the CDR3: TGTGCCAGCAGCCTAGGACAGAGCTCCTACGAGCAGTACTTC.

CDR3 residues: CTIFGQPQHF. The CDR3 nucleotides are TGCACCATTTTCGGCCAGCCCCAGCATTTT. The chain combines TRBV29-1 with TRBJ1-5; D ambiguous. The germline V gene has CDR1 SQVTM and CDR2 ANQGSEA. This CDR3 contains 10 residues. Full variable domain (missing parts from reference TRBV29-1 and TRBJ1-5): SAVISQKPSRDICQRGTSLTIQCQVDSQVTMMFWYRQQPGQSLTLIATANQGSEATYESGFVIDKFPISRPNLTFSTLTVSNMSPEDSSIYLCTIFGQPQHFGDGTRLSIL.

V gene TRBV5-1 combines with J gene TRBJ2-7, with 7 bases aligning to TRBD1. Trimming removed 1 base from V and 5 bases from J; junction bases left unmatched: 6. The CDR3 runs 14 residues. Germline CDR1 and CDR2: SGHRS and YFSETQ. The CDR3 bases are TGCGCCAGCAGCTTGCCGACAGGGTCTAACGAGCAGTACTTC. Its protein product is CASSLPTGSNEQYF.

The chain uses TRBV7-9 and TRBJ2-7; 10 bases map to TRBD1. V was clipped by 1 base and J by 3 bases; unmatched bases: 3. This CDR3 has 15 residues. Germline V CDR1 and CDR2: SEHNR, FQNEAQ (reference sequence). Here the CDR3 DNA reads TGTGCCAGCAGCTTAGTGGGACAGGGGAACTACGAGCAGTACGTC. Encoded protein: CASSLVGQGNYEQYV.

The rearrangement uses TRBV6-1 and TRBJ1-5; D is uncertain. Germline loops: CDR1 MNHNS, CDR2 SASEGT. The V gene lost 2 bases and the J gene lost 4 bases, with 9 bases spanning the gap. The CDR3 is 14 residues long. CDR3: CASSEPGLNQPQHF. DNA of the CDR3: TGTGCCAGCAGTGAACCGGGCCTAAATCAGCCCCAGCATTTT.

The chain combines TRBV5-4 with TRBJ2-6; TRBD1 matches 8 bases. CDR3 length equals 14 residues. V lost 7 bases to trimming and J lost 3 bases; unmatched junction nucleotides: 3. Germline V gene sequence: CDR1 SGHNT, CDR2 YYREEE (reference sequence). The CDR3, as DNA: TGTGCCAGCGGCGACAGGGGTGGGGCCAACGTCCTGACTTTC. Protein: CASGDRGGANVLTF.

This clone has a handful of counts. The rearrangement links TRBV4-3 to TRBJ1-4; D uncertain. The germline V gene encodes CDR1 LGHNA and CDR2 YSLEER. The CDR3 totals 15 residues. V was shortened by 2 bases and J by 7 bases, with 14 bases between the two germline ends. The CDR3, as DNA: TGCGCCAGCAGCCAAATGATGCAATCGGGTGAAAAACTGTTTTTT. This codes for CASSQMMQSGEKLFF.

This sequence joins TRBV6-5 and TRBJ2-3, with D hard to call. CDR3 length: 12 residues. V lost 6 bases and J 3 bases, leaving 7 bases between the germline ends. Germline CDR1 is MNHEY and CDR2 is SVGAGI. The CDR3 bases are TGTGCCAGCAGCCCAACTACAGATACGCAGTATTTT. Residues: CASSPTTDTQYF.

This clone was observed a handful of times. The chain joins TRBV10-3 to TRBJ2-7; D uncertain. V shed 2 bases and J shed 4 bases, with 18 bases lying between them. The CDR3 has 16 amino acids. Germline CDR1 and CDR2: ENHRY and SYGVKD. CDR3 DNA sequence: TGTGCCATCAGTGAGGGTGCGATCAGATCCTCGTACGAGCAGTACTTC. It is translated as CAISEGAIRSSYEQYF.

This clone showed up many times. The J gene is TRBJ1-5, the V gene TRBV5-8; 9 bases align to TRBD1. The CDR3 extends over 16 amino acids. The ends lost 0 bases at V and 9 bases at J; junction bases unmatched: 10. Germline loops: CDR1 SGHTS, CDR2 YDEGEE. CDR3 coding DNA: TGTGCCAGCAGCTTGGAGGCGACAGGGGGTAATGGGCCCCAGCATTTT. Its translation: CASSLEATGGNGPQHF.

The V and J genes are TRBV9 and TRBJ2-2; tentative D call: TRBD1 (6 bases). CDR3 size: 15 residues. The germline V gene encodes CDR1 SGDLS and CDR2 YYNGEE. V lost 5 bases and J lost 2, with 13 bases in between. CDR3 DNA: TGTGCCAGCAGGTCTAACAGGGAAAACACCGGGGAGCTGTTTTTT. Its protein product is CASRSNRENTGELFF.

This clone was observed a handful of times. The V and J genes are TRBV2 and TRBJ2-7, with 7 bases identical to TRBD2. The CDR3 covers 14 residues. Trimming removed 4 bases from V and 2 bases from J; junction bases left unmatched: 5. The germline V gene encodes CDR1 SNHLY and CDR2 FYNNEI. The chain's CDR3 is CASSVSGGTYEQYF. Here the CDR3 DNA reads TGTGCCAGCAGTGTTTCGGGGGGAACCTACGAGCAGTACTTC.

Only a few counts were recorded for this clone. Here the CDR3 DNA reads TGTGCCAGCAGCCCTAGTGCCAACTATGGCTACACCTTC. This gives the protein CASSPSANYGYTF. The chain recombines TRBV7-2 with TRBJ1-2; the D is unclear. Looked up from germline, CDR1 is SGHTA and CDR2 is FQGNSA. This CDR3 contains 13 residues. Between the trimmed V and J ends, which lost 5 bases and 2 bases, there was a span of 9 bases.

This clone was observed a few times. V and J are TRBV5-3 and TRBJ2-4; TRBD2 aligns across 10 bases. TRBV5-3 is flagged as an ORF with uncertain function. V lost 8 bases and J lost 0; bases outside the gene matches: 8. The CDR3 consists of 16 residues. The DNA for the CDR3 is TGTGCCAGCAACAAGCGGGAGGGACTAGCCAAAAACATTCAGTACTTC. Its protein is CASNKREGLAKNIQYF.

The chain employs TRBV7-3 and TRBJ2-2, with 14 bases aligning to TRBD2. CDR1 and CDR2 (germline): SGHTA, FQGTGA. There are 19 residues in the CDR3. Losses at the gene ends were 5 bases for V and 1 base for J; bases not matched to a gene: 9. For the CDR3, the DNA is TGTGCCAGCAGCCCCTTAGGGACTAGCGGGAGACGGAACACCGGGGAGCTGTTTTTT. Translation gives CASSPLGTSGRRNTGELFF.

This clone came up many times. The chain is built from TRBV7-2 and TRBJ1-1, with TRBD1 as a possible D gene (5 bases). CDR1 and CDR2 (germline): SGHTA, FQGNSA. V was pared by 5 bases and J by 3 bases, with 10 bases between. The CDR3 contains 13 residues. The CDR3 sequence: CASSIRQHTEAFF. In DNA form, the CDR3 reads TGTGCCAGCAGCATCCGACAGCACACTGAAGCTTTCTTT.

The chain couples TRBV6-1 to TRBJ2-3; D is possibly TRBD1 (6 bases). The J call may be mistaken, given a closer DNA end match to TRBJ1-5. The CDR3 is 13 amino acids. Germline lookup yields CDR1 MNHNS and CDR2 SASEGT. CDR3 in amino acids: CASSDQGRDTQHF. CDR3 DNA: TGTGCCAGCAGTGATCAGGGGCGTGATACGCAGCATTTT.

V and J are TRBV9 and TRBJ1-1; D perhaps matches TRBD1 (6 bases). V lost 3 bases to trimming and J lost 6 bases, with 18 bases between them. Germline assignment: CDR1 SGDLS and CDR2 YYNGEE. The CDR3 length is 15 residues. The DNA for the CDR3 is TGTGCCAGCAGCGCCCAGACAGGATTTGGGTCTGAAGCTTTCTTT. It codes for CASSAQTGFGSEAFF.

In this sample, this clone turned up a few times. The chain has TRBV21-1 and TRBJ2-5. TRBV21-1 is a pseudogene segment. The CDR3 covers 13 residues. The CDR3 DNA sequence: TGTGCCAGCAGCAAATGGGGAAAAGAGACCCAGTACTTC. Translated: CASSKWGKETQYF.